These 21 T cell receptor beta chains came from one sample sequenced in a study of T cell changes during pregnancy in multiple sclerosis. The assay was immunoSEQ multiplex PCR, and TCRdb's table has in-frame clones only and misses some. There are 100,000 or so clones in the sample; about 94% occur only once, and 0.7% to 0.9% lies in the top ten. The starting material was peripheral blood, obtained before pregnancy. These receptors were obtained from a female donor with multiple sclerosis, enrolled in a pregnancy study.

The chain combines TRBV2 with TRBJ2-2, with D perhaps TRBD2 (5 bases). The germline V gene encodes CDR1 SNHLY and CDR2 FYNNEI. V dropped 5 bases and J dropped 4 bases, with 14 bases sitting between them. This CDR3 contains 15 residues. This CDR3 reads CASSSRAGRTGELFF. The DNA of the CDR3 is TGTGCCAGCAGTTCTCGGGCGGGCCGCACCGGGGAGCTGTTTTTT.

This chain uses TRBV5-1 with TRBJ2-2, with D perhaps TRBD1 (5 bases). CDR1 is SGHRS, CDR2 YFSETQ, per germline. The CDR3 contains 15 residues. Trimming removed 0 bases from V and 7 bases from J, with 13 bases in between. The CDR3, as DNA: TGCGCCAGCAGCTTGGGGCCCAGGGATATCGGGGAGCTGTTTTTT. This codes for CASSLGPRDIGELFF.

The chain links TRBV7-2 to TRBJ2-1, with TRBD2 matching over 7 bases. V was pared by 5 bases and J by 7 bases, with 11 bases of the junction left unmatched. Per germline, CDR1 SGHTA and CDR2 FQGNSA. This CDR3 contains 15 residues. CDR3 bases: TGTGCCAGCAGCCTAGAGCGGGGCTTAGGAAATGAGCAGTTCTTC. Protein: CASSLERGLGNEQFF.

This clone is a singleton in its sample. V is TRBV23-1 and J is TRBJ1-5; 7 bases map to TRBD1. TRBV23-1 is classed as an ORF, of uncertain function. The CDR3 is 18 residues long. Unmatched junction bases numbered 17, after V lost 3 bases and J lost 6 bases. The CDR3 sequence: CASSHNPRGHRDVQPQHF. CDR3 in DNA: TGCGCCAGCAGTCACAACCCTAGGGGGCACAGGGACGTTCAGCCCCAGCATTTT.

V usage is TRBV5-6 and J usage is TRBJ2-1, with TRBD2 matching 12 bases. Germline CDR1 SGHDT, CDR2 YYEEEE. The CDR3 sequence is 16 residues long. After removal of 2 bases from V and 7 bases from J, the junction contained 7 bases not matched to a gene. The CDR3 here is CASSLVLAGGGNEQFF. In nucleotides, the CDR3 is TGTGCCAGCAGCTTAGTGCTAGCGGGAGGGGGAAATGAGCAGTTCTTC. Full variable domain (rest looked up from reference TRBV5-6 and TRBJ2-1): DAGVTQSPTHLIKTRGQQVTLRCSPKSGHDTVSWYQQALGQGPQFIFQYYEEEERQRGNFPDRFSGHQFPNYSSELNVNALLLGDSALYLCASSLVLAGGGNEQFFGPGTRLTVL.

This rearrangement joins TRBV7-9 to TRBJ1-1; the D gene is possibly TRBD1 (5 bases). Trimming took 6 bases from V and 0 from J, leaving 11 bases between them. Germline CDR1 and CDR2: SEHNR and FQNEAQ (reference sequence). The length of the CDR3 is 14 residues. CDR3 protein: CASSGGGMNTEAFF. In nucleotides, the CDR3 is TGTGCCAGCAGTGGGGGGGGGATGAACACTGAAGCTTTCTTT.

CDR3: CASSLDRRNNEQFF. The CDR3 coding sequence is TGTGCCAGCAGCTTGGACAGGAGAAACAATGAGCAGTTCTTC. The chain carries TRBV5-6 and TRBJ2-1; possible D gene TRBD1, 5 bases. The CDR3 runs 14 residues. Germline V lookup: CDR1 SGHDT, CDR2 YYEEEE. V was cut by 0 bases and J by 5 bases, with 9 bases left in between. Combining the CDR3 with reference TRBV5-6 and TRBJ2-1 gives the whole variable domain DAGVTQSPTHLIKTRGQQVTLRCSPKSGHDTVSWYQQALGQGPQFIFQYYEEEERQRGNFPDRFSGHQFPNYSSELNVNALLLGDSALYLCASSLDRRNNEQFFGPGTRLTVL.

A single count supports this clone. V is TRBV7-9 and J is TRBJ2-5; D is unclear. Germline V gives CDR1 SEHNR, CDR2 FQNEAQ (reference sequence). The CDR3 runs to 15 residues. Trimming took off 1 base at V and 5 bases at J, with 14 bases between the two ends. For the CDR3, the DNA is TGTGCCAGCAGCTTAGACGGTCCAGGTTCGGAGACCCAGTACTTC. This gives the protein CASSLDGPGSETQYF.

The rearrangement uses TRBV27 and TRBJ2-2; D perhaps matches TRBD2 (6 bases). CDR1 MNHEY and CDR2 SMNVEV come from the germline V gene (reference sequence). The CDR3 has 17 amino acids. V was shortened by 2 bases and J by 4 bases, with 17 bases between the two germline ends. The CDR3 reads CASSLPGRLASTGELFF. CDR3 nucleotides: TGTGCCAGCAGTTTACCCGGCCGGCTAGCGAGCACCGGGGAGCTGTTTTTT.

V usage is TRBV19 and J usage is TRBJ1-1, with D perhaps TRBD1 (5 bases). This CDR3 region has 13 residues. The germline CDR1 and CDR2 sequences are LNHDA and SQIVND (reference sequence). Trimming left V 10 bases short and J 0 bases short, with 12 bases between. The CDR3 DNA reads TGTGCCACAAAAGAACAGGTGAACACTGAAGCTTTCTTT. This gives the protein CATKEQVNTEAFF.

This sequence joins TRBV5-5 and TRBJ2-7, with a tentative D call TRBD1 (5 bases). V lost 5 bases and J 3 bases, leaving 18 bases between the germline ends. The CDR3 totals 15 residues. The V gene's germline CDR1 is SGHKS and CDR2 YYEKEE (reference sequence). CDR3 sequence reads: CASSPAQVGFYEQYF. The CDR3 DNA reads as TGTGCCAGCAGTCCGGCACAGGTGGGGTTCTACGAGCAGTACTTC.

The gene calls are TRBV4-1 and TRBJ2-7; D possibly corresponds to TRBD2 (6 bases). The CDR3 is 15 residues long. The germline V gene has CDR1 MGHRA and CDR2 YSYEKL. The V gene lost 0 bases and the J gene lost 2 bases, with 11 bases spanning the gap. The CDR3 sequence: CASSQDGGTAYEQYF. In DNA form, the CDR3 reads TGCGCCAGCAGCCAAGATGGAGGGACCGCCTACGAGCAGTACTTC.

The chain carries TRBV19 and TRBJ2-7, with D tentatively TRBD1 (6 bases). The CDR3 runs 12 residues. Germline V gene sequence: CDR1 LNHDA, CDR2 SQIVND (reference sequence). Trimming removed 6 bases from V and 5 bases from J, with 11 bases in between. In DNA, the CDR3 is TGTGCCAGTAGCCAGGGGATCGACGAGCAGTACTTC. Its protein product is CASSQGIDEQYF. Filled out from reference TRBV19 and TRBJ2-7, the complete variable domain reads DGGITQSPKYLFRKEGQNVTLSCEQNLNHDAMYWYRQDPGQGLRLIYYSQIVNDFQKGDIAEGYSVSREKKESFPLTVTSAQKNPTAFYLCASSQGIDEQYFGPGTRLTVT.

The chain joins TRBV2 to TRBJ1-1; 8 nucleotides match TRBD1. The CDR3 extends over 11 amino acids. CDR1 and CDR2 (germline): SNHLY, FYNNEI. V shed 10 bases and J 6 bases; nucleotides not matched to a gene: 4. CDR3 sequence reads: CAIQGAAEAFF. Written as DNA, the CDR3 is TGTGCCATCCAGGGGGCAGCTGAAGCTTTCTTT.

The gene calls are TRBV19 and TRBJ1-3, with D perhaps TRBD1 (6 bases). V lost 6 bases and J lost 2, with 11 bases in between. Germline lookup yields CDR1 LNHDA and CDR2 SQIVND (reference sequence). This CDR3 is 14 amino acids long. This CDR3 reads CASRAKGAGNTIYF. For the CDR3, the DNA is TGTGCCAGTAGAGCAAAGGGGGCTGGAAACACCATATATTTT.

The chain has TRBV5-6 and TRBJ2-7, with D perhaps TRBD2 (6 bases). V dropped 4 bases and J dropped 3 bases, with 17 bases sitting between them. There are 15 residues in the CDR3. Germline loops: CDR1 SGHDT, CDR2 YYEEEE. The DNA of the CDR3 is TGTGCCAGCAGCATATTCCGGGGGTTTAACTACGAGCAGTACTTC. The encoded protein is CASSIFRGFNYEQYF.

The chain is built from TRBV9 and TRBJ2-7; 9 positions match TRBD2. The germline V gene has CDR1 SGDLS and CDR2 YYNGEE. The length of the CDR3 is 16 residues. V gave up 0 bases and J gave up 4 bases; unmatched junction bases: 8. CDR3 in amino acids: CASSVGGSSGTYEQYF. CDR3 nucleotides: TGTGCCAGCAGCGTAGGTGGGTCTAGCGGGACGTACGAGCAGTACTTC.

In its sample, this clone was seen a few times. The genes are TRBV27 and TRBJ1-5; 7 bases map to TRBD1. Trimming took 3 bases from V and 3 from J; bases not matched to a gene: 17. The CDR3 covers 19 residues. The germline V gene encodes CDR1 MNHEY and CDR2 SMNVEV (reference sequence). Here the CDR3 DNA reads TGTGCCAGCAGTTTTAGCCCCTCCCAAGACAGGGAACTCAATCAGCCCCAGCATTTT. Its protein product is CASSFSPSQDRELNQPQHF.

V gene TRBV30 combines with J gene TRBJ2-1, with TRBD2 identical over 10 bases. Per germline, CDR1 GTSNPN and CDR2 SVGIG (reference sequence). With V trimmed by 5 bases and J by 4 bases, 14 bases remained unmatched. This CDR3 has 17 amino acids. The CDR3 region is CAWGPRPGTSVYNEQFF. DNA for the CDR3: TGTGCCTGGGGTCCCCGACCCGGGACTAGCGTATACAATGAGCAGTTCTTC.

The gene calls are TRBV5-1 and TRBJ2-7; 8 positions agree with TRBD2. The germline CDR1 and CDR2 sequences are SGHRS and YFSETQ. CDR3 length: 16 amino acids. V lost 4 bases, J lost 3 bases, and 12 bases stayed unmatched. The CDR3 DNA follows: TGCGCCAGCAGCCGCCAGCATCGGGAGGGCTTCTACGAGCAGTACTTC. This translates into CASSRQHREGFYEQYF. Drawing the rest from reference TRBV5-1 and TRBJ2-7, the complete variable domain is KAGVTQTPRYLIKTRGQQVTLSCSPISGHRSVSWYQQTPGQGLQFLFEYFSETQRNKGNFPGRFSGRQFSNSRSEMNVSTLELGDSALYLCASSRQHREGFYEQYFGPGTRLTVT.

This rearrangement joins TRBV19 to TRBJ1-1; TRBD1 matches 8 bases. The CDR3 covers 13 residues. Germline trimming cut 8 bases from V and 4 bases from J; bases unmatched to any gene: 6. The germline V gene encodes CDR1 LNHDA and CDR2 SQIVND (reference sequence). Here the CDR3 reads CASGQGGPTEAFF. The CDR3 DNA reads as TGTGCCAGTGGACAGGGAGGTCCCACTGAAGCTTTCTTT.